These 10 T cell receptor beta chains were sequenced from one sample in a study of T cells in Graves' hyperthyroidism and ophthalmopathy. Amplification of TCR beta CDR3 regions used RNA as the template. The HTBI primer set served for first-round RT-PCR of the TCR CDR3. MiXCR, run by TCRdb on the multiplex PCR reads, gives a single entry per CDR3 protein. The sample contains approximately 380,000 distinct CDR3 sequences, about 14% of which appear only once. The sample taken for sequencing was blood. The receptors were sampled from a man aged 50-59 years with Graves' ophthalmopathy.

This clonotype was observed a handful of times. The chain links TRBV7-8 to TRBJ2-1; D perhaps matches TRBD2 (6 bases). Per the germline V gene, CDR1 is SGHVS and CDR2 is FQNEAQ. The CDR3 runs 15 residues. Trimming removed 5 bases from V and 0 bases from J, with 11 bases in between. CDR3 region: CASSRDLRSYNEQFF. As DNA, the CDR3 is TGTGCCAGCAGCCGGGACTTACGCTCCTACAATGAGCAGTTCTTC.

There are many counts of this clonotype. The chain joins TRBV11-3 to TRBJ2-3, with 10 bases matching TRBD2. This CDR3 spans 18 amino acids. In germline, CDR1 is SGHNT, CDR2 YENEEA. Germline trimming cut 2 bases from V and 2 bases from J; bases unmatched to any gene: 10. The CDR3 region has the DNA TGTGCCAGCAGCTTATGGGCGATACTAGCGGGAACCACAGATACGCAGTATTTT. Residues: CASSLWAILAGTTDTQYF. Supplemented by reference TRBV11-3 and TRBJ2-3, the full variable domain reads EAGVVQSPRYKIIEKKQPVAFWCNPISGHNTLYWYLQNLGQGPELLIRYENEEAVDDSQLPKDRFSAERLKGVDSTLKIQPAELGDSAVYLCASSLWAILAGTTDTQYFGPGTRLTVL.

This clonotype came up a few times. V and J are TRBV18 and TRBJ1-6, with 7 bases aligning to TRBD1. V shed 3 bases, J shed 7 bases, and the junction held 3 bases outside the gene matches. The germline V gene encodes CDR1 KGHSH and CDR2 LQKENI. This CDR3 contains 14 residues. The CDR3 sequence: CASSPEQGNSPLHF. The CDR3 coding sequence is TGTGCCAGCTCACCGGAACAGGGGAATTCACCCCTCCACTTT.

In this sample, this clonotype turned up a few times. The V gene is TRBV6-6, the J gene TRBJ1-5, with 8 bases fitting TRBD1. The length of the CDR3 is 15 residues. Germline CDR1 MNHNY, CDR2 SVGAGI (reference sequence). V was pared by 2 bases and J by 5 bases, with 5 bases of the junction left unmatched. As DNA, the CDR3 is TGTGCCAGCAGTTACATTCAGGGGGCGGATCAGCCCCAGCATTTT. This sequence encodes CASSYIQGADQPQHF.

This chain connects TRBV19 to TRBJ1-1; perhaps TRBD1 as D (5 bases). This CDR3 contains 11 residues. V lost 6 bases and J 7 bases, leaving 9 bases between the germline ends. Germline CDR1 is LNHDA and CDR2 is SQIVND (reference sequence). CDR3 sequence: CASRIRDEAFF. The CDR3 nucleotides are TGTGCCAGTAGAATCAGGGATGAAGCTTTCTTT.

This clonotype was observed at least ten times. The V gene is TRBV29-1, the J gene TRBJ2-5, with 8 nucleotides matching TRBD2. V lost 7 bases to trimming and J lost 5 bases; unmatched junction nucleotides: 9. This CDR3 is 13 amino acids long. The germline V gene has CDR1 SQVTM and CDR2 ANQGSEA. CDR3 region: CSAEVTSGETQYF. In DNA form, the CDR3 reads TGCAGCGCCGAGGTCACTAGCGGTGAGACCCAGTACTTC.

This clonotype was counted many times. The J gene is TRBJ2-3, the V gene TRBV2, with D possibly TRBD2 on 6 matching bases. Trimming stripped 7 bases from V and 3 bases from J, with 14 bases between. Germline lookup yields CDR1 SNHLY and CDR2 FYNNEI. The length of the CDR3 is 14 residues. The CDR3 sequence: CASNRELETDTQYF. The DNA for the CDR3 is TGTGCCAGCAATCGGGAGTTAGAAACAGATACGCAGTATTTT.

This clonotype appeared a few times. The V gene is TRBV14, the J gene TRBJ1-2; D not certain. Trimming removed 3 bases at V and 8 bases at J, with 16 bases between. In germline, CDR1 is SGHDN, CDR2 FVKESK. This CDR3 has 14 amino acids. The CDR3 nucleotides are TGTGCCAGCAGCCAGAATATCGCTCGGAGCGGCTACACCTTC. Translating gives CASSQNIARSGYTF.

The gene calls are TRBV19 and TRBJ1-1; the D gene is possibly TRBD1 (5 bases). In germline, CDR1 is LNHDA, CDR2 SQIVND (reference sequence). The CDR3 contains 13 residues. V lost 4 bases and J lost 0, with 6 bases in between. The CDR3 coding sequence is TGTGCCAGTAGTAGGGGACTGAACACTGAAGCTTTCTTT. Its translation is CASSRGLNTEAFF.

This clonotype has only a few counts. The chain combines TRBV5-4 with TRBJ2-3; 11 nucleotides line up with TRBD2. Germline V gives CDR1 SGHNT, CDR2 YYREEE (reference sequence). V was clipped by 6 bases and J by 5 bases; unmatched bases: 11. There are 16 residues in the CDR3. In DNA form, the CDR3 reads TGTGCCAGCAAGAGCGATAGCGGGAGGGCGTTAGATACGCAGTATTTT. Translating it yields CASKSDSGRALDTQYF.